This T cell receptor beta chain is drawn from a study of cytotoxic CD8 clonotypes in ibrutinib-treated CLL. Study-wide findings and caveats: Clonality rose at ibrutinib response and fell back toward baseline at progression. Clonotypes that were public were uncommon, and they contracted or stayed stable on treatment.

The planned depth of sequencing spanned 1 in 200,000 to 1 in 1 million T cells. Here immunoSEQ multiplex PCR was the method, and the copy in TCRdb shows in-frame clones only, minus some. Of 73,000 or so clones in the sample, approximately 70% are singletons; the top ten hold 5.7%. Turning to this clone: Its antigen remains unknown.

Germline CDR1 reads MDHEN; CDR2 reads SYDVKM. CDR3 size: 16 residues. Trimming removed 2 bases from V and 1 base from J; junction bases left unmatched: 7. The material was PBMCs, obtained after 12 months of ibrutinib treatment. The sequence derives from a human donor with chronic lymphocytic leukemia. The rearrangement links TRBV28 to TRBJ1-1, with 7 bases identical to TRBD1. Here the CDR3 DNA reads TGTGCCAGCAGTTTACTAGGGGGCGGACGGAACACTGAAGCTTTCTTT. This codes for CASSLLGGGRNTEAFF.